This TCR beta chain was captured in a study of blood T cell repertoires in COVID-19. Study-wide background: T cells, B-cell-depleted T cells, or PBMCs supplied cDNA or gDNA.

As processed by the authors: From reference gene primer amplification, estimates of nucleated cell counts were derived. The repertoire was sequenced with immunoSEQ multiplex PCR; TCRdb's copy has only in-frame clones and lacks some. V and J calls plus clone size are reproduced from that table; the DNA served to infer D and trimming. The profile covers approximately 300,000 clones, with 88% appearing a single time and roughly 4% taken by the ten largest. This CDR3 comprises 15 residues. V dropped 0 bases and J dropped 5; count of bases not matched to a gene: 5. Looked up from germline, CDR1 is KGHDR and CDR2 is SFDVKD.

This rearrangement joins TRBV24-1 to TRBJ1-1; 7 nucleotides match TRBD1. This clonotype was obtained from a woman aged 45-60 years with active or convalescent COVID-19. Material for sequencing was peripheral blood. CDR3 nucleotide sequence: TGTGCCACCAGTGATTTGGACAGGGAAGGAACTGAAGCTTTCTTT. Translated: CATSDLDREGTEAFF.